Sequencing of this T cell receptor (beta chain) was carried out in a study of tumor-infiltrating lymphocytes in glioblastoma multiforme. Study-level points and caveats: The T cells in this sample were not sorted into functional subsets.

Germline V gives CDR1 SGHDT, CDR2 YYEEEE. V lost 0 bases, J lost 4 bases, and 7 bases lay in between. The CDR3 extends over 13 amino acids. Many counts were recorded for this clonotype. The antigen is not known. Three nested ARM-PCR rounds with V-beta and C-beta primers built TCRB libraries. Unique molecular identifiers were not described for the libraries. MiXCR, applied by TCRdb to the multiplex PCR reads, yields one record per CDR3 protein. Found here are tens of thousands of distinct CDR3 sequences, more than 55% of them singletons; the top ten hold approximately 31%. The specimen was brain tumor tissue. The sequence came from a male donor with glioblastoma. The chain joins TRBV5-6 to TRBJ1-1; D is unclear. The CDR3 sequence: CASSLGGLTEAFF. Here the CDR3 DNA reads TGTGCCAGCAGCTTGGGAGGGCTCACTGAAGCTTTCTTT.